The 22 T cell receptor beta chains reported below all come from one sample, sequenced in a study of cytomegalovirus exposure and HLA in healthy donors. PCR employed 60 Vbeta and 13 Jbeta primers. The data were produced by immunoSEQ multiplex PCR, yet TCRdb's version contains in-frame clones alone and is incomplete. The sample has about 200,000 clones, roughly 84% seen once; the top ten hold about 1.7%. Sequencing was carried out using PBMCs. These receptor sequences come from a man over 45 in good health and CMV-seronegative.

This clone has more than one count but fewer than ten. The chain joins TRBV19 to TRBJ2-3; D is uncertain. Trimming removed 5 bases from V and 2 bases from J, with 23 bases in between. Germline V gene lookup returns CDR1 LNHDA and CDR2 SQIVND (reference sequence). The CDR3 length is 18 residues. The CDR3 region is CASSLRRSASPSTDTQYF. CDR3 nucleotide sequence: TGTGCCAGTAGTCTTAGGAGATCTGCCTCCCCCTCCACAGATACGCAGTATTTT.

The CDR3 DNA sequence: TGTGCCAGCAGCTTAGCGAGGGGGCTTGGAAACACCATATATTTT. This encodes CASSLARGLGNTIYF. The chain links TRBV7-9 to TRBJ1-3; 7 bases are shared with TRBD1. The J segment lost 3 bases and the V segment lost 0 bases, leaving 2 bases of the junction unmatched. The CDR3 runs to 15 residues. CDR1 and CDR2 (germline): SEHNR, FQNEAQ (reference sequence).

The chain recombines TRBV4-1 with TRBJ2-1; 8 bases line up with TRBD2. Trimming took 0 bases from V and 4 from J; bases not matched to a gene: 8. Germline CDR1 MGHRA, CDR2 YSYEKL. The CDR3 runs 17 residues. For the CDR3, the DNA is TGCGCCAGCAGCCAAGATCATCGGGGACTAGGTTACAATGAGCAGTTCTTC. As protein: CASSQDHRGLGYNEQFF.

The V gene is TRBV23-1, the J gene TRBJ2-1; 8 bases line up with TRBD1. TRBV23-1 is assigned to the ORF class and has an uncertain function. V shed 7 bases, J shed 10 bases, and the junction held 12 bases outside the gene matches. This CDR3 spans 14 amino acids. CDR3 loop: CASNRDRRSGEQFF. CDR3 nucleotide sequence: TGCGCCAGCAACCGGGACAGGCGTTCAGGGGAGCAGTTCTTC.

This clone has a handful of counts. This sequence joins TRBV4-2 and TRBJ1-1, with 7 positions matching TRBD1. There are 15 residues in the CDR3. The germline gives CDR1 LGHNA, CDR2 YNFKEQ. Trimming took 1 base from V and 1 from J; bases not matched to a gene: 3. CDR3 DNA: TGTGCCAGCAGCCAAGTCGGGACAGAGAACACTGAAGCTTTCTTT. Protein: CASSQVGTENTEAFF.

This clone turned up a few times. The chain joins TRBV10-3 to TRBJ2-7, with D unresolved. CDR1 is ENHRY, CDR2 SYGVKD, per germline. V lost 7 bases to trimming and J lost 5 bases, with 9 bases between them. The length of the CDR3 is 11 residues. The CDR3 loop is CAIKRSHEQYF. CDR3 in DNA: TGTGCCATCAAGAGGAGTCACGAGCAGTACTTC.

The CDR3 loop reads CASSGTINYGYTF. The DNA of the CDR3 is TGTGCCAGCAGTGGAACTATTAACTATGGCTACACCTTC. This chain joins TRBV2 and TRBJ1-2; D unresolved. Between the trimmed V and J ends, which lost 4 bases and 1 base, there was a span of 7 bases. Germline lookup yields CDR1 SNHLY and CDR2 FYNNEI. This CDR3 spans 13 amino acids.

The chain has TRBV15 and TRBJ2-1; TRBD2 might be the D (6 bases). Germline V gene lookup returns CDR1 LNHNV and CDR2 YYDKDF (reference sequence). The CDR3 covers 16 residues. Trimming took 0 bases from V and 2 from J, leaving 11 bases between them. CDR3 region: CATSRDGSVAYNEQFF. DNA for the CDR3: TGTGCCACCAGCAGAGACGGGAGTGTAGCCTACAATGAGCAGTTCTTC.

This chain connects TRBV19 to TRBJ2-3, with TRBD1 matching 11 bases. Germline values: CDR1 LNHDA, CDR2 SQIVND (reference sequence). The CDR3 consists of 14 residues. The V segment lost 9 bases and the J segment 3 bases; nucleotides outside the gene matches: 5. DNA for the CDR3: TGTGCCAGCCTGGACAGGGGGCGGACAGATACGCAGTATTTT. Translating gives CASLDRGRTDTQYF.

This clone was observed a handful of times. The chain links TRBV5-4 to TRBJ2-7, with D maybe TRBD1 (6 bases). Trimming left V 1 base short and J 4 bases short, with 12 bases between. CDR1 SGHNT and CDR2 YYREEE come from the germline V gene (reference sequence). This CDR3 has 14 amino acids. DNA for the CDR3: TGTGCCAGCAGCTTGTCCACAGGGAGATACGAGCAGTACTTC. It codes for CASSLSTGRYEQYF. The whole variable domain, remainder taken from reference TRBV5-4 and TRBJ2-7, is ETGVTQSPTHLIKTRGQQVTLRCSSQSGHNTVSWYQQALGQGPQFIFQYYREEENGRGNFPPRFSGLQFPNYSSELNVNALELDDSALYLCASSLSTGRYEQYFGPGTRLTVT.

The chain joins TRBV19 to TRBJ1-5; tentatively, D is TRBD1 (5 bases). Deletions cut 4 bases from V and 5 bases from J, with 9 bases between. The CDR3 runs 13 residues. In germline, CDR1 is LNHDA, CDR2 SQIVND (reference sequence). The CDR3 loop reads CASSRGGHQPQHF. The CDR3 nucleotides are TGTGCCAGTAGTAGGGGGGGTCATCAGCCCCAGCATTTT.

This clone was seen once. The chain uses TRBV30 and TRBJ2-1; 12 bases agree with TRBD2. V shed 4 bases and J 0 bases; nucleotides not matched to a gene: 13. This CDR3 is 19 amino acids long. CDR1 is GTSNPN, CDR2 SVGIG, per germline (reference sequence). The CDR3 reads CAWNPGGLAGLSSYNEQFF. Here the CDR3 DNA reads TGTGCCTGGAACCCGGGGGGACTAGCGGGCCTAAGCTCCTACAATGAGCAGTTCTTC.

CDR3 nucleotide sequence: TGTGCCAGCAGTTTAACAGCAGGTCGTCAGCCCCAGCATTTT. This encodes CASSLTAGRQPQHF. The V call is TRBV27, the J call TRBJ1-5, with D unclear. The germline V gene encodes CDR1 MNHEY and CDR2 SMNVEV (reference sequence). This CDR3 is built from 14 residues. V lost 2 bases, J lost 6 bases, and 11 bases lay in between.

This chain uses TRBV5-1 with TRBJ2-5; D is unresolved. CDR3 length: 12 residues. Germline V gives CDR1 SGHRS, CDR2 YFSETQ. The V and J ends lost 0 bases and 4 bases respectively, with 4 bases between them. The CDR3: CASSLGLETQYF. In DNA, the CDR3 is TGCGCCAGCAGCTTGGGACTAGAGACCCAGTACTTC.

The V and J genes are TRBV4-1 and TRBJ2-2; D perhaps matches TRBD2 (5 bases). Germline V gene lookup returns CDR1 MGHRA and CDR2 YSYEKL. There are 16 residues in the CDR3. Trimming shortened V by 0 bases and J by 5 bases, and 13 bases separated the two germline ends. CDR3 region: CASSQDRSGSTGELFF. CDR3 sequence (DNA): TGCGCCAGCAGCCAAGATCGGAGTGGGAGTACCGGGGAGCTGTTTTTT.

The chain is built from TRBV19 and TRBJ1-5; 11 bases are shared with TRBD1. CDR1 is LNHDA and CDR2 is SQIVND in the germline V gene (reference sequence). The J segment lost 1 base and the V segment lost 6 bases, leaving 2 bases of the junction unmatched. The CDR3 has 15 amino acids. The CDR3, as DNA: TGTGCCAGTAGGGGACAGGGGGGGAGCAATCAGCCCCAGCATTTT. Translated, it gives CASRGQGGSNQPQHF.

This sequence joins TRBV7-9 and TRBJ1-1; D gene ambiguous. The V gene lost 5 bases and the J gene lost 10 bases, with 17 bases spanning the gap. The CDR3 loop spans 13 amino acids. Germline CDR1 and CDR2: SEHNR and FQNEAQ (reference sequence). In DNA, the CDR3 is TGTGCCAGCAGCCTATCGACTACCTATGGAGCTTTCTTT. Protein product: CASSLSTTYGAFF.

The chain links TRBV2 to TRBJ2-7; D unresolved. Trimming shortened V by 6 bases and J by 4 bases, and 13 bases separated the two germline ends. The CDR3 has 13 amino acids. Germline CDR1 SNHLY, CDR2 FYNNEI. The CDR3 DNA sequence: TGTGCCAGCAGCGCTTATCGGGTATACGAGCAGTACTTC. Translation: CASSAYRVYEQYF.

V and J are TRBV6-4 and TRBJ2-3, with D possibly matching TRBD2 (6 bases). The ends were cut back, 0 bases at V and 0 bases at J, with 10 bases in the middle. In germline, CDR1 is MRHNA, CDR2 SNTAGT. The CDR3 sequence is 16 residues long. CDR3 residues: CASSDSGGASTDTQYF. CDR3 nucleotides: TGTGCCAGCAGTGACTCAGGCGGGGCTAGCACAGATACGCAGTATTTT.

The J gene is TRBJ2-7, the V gene TRBV4-1; possible D gene TRBD1, 6 bases. Germline V gives CDR1 MGHRA, CDR2 YSYEKL. V was trimmed by 2 bases and J by 6 bases, leaving 11 bases between them. CDR3 length: 13 residues. CDR3 sequence (DNA): TGCGCCAGCAGCCAAACACAGGGAGTCGAGCAGTACTTC. Its translation is CASSQTQGVEQYF.

With respect to this clone: The junction differs from germline at one of its ends, possibly a read error. The chain has TRBV7-9 and TRBJ1-1, with no clear D. The germline V gene has CDR1 SEHNR and CDR2 FQNEAQ (reference sequence). The CDR3 totals 12 residues. CDR3 coding DNA: TGTTCCAGCTACCGTCCGGGCACTGAAGCTTTCTTT. As protein: CSSYRPGTEAFF. Variable domain in full (rest from reference TRBV7-9 and TRBJ1-1): DTGVSQNPRHKITKRGQNVTFRCDPISEHNRLYWYRQTLGQGPEFLTYFQNEAQLEKSRLLSDRFSAERPKGSFSTLEIQRTEQGDSAMYLCSSYRPGTEAFFGQGTRLTVV.

The chain joins TRBV28 to TRBJ1-2, with a tentative D call TRBD1 (5 bases). The CDR3 is 14 residues long. CDR1 MDHEN and CDR2 SYDVKM come from the germline V gene. V was cut by 3 bases and J by 3 bases, with 11 bases left in between. This chain's CDR3 is CASSFPDSYYGYTF. The CDR3 DNA follows: TGTGCCAGCAGTTTCCCCGACAGCTACTATGGCTACACCTTC.